The rows below give T cell receptor beta chains drawn from one sample of a study of blood T cell repertoires in COVID-19. TCRdb keeps only in-frame clones here, not all; method: immunoSEQ multiplex PCR. The table shows 150,000 or so clones, with roughly 80% occurring only once. Sequenced input: peripheral blood. The receptors stem from a woman of 80 years or more with acute or convalescent COVID-19. Both conserved end residues are part of each CDR3. The D gene is left open where the match is weak. Size values are once, few and many counts, or a class for expanded clones, and some rows have none.

J	D	V	size	DNA	CDR3
TRBJ2-2	.	TRBV5-4	.	TGTGCCAGCAGCTTTAGATTGGGCGGGGGCGGCGGTGAGCTGTTTTTT	CASSFRLGGGGGELFF
TRBJ2-1	.	TRBV27	.	TGTGCCAGCAGTTTTGGGGTAGCGGCGTACAATGAGCAGTTCTTC	CASSFGVAAYNEQFF
TRBJ2-7	TRBD1	TRBV5-6	.	TGTGCCAGCAGCCGTGGGACAGGGTCCTCCTACGAGCAGTACTTC	CASSRGTGSSYEQYF
TRBJ2-2	TRBD1	TRBV27	.	TGTGCCAGCAGGCGCGGGACAGGGGCTACCGGGGAGCTGTTTTTT	CASRRGTGATGELFF
TRBJ2-7	.	TRBV11-2	.	TGTGCCAGCAGCTTAGATTTGGGAGGTGTCGAGCAGTACTTC	CASSLDLGGVEQYF
TRBJ2-3	TRBD2	TRBV5-1	once	TGCGCCAGCAGCCCCCGGACTAGCGGGAGTGCAGATACGCAGTATTTT	CASSPRTSGSADTQYF
TRBJ2-2	.	TRBV10-3	.	TGTGCCATCAGAACAGACGGGACTCAGAGAGGGGCCGGGGAGCTGTTTTTT	CAIRTDGTQRGAGELFF
TRBJ2-7	.	TRBV15	.	TGTGCCACCAGCACGCCCGGACAGCGAACATACGAGCAGTACTTC	CATSTPGQRTYEQYF
TRBJ2-1	TRBD1	TRBV5-1	.	TGCGCCAGCAGCTTTACCCTTACAGGGGTCTTATTCTTC	CASSFTLTGVLFF
TRBJ1-1	.	TRBV6-6	.	TGTGCCAGCAGTTACCCTAAGCCGGAAGCTTTCTTT	CASSYPKPEAFF
TRBJ1-2	.	TRBV19	.	TGTGCCAGTAGTACCCGCGGGGGTGGCTACACCTTC	CASSTRGGGYTF
TRBJ2-7	.	TRBV10-3	.	TGTGCCATCAGTGAGCCAGGTCGCTCCTACGAGCAGTACTTC	CAISEPGRSYEQYF
TRBJ2-7	TRBD1	TRBV6-4	.	TGTGCCAGCAGTGAGATACAGGGGAGCGAGCAGTACTTC	CASSEIQGSEQYF
TRBJ1-2	.	TRBV25-1	.	TGTGCCAGCAGTGGTGGATACAGGACACGAGGATCTTCCTATGGCTACACCTTC	CASSGGYRTRGSSYGYTF
TRBJ2-3	.	TRBV19	.	TGTGCCAGTAGTATCCGTCAAGGGGGGGCTAGCACAGATACGCAGTATTTT	CASSIRQGGASTDTQYF
TRBJ1-1	.	TRBV7-9	few	TGTGCCAGCAGCTTATACGGTGATCCCTCGAACACTGAAGCTTTCTTT	CASSLYGDPSNTEAFF
TRBJ1-2	TRBD1	TRBV6-1	few	TGTGCCAGCAGTGAAGGTTGGGACAGCTATGGCTACACCTTC	CASSEGWDSYGYTF
TRBJ2-3	.	TRBV3-1/TRBV3-2	.	TGTGCCAGCAGCCTCGGTCATCGAGCGAGAAGCACAGATACGCAGTATTTT	CASSLGHRARSTDTQYF
TRBJ2-2	.	TRBV5-4	few	TGTGCCAGCAGAAGGGGACTGCTCGCGAACACCGGGGAGCTGTTTTTT	CASRRGLLANTGELFF
TRBJ2-7	.	TRBV5-6	.	TGTGCCAGCAGCTCCGGACTGCCCGCCGACGAGCAGTACTTC	CASSSGLPADEQYF
TRBJ2-1	TRBD2	TRBV10-3	.	TGTGCCAGTCGACTTGGGGGTAGCGGGGCCAAGATTGAGCAGTTCTTC	CASRLGGSGAKIEQFF
TRBJ2-5	.	TRBV3-1/TRBV3-2	.	TGTGCCAGCAGCCTAACTGAGACCCAGTACTTC	CASSLTETQYF
TRBJ1-2	.	TRBV14	.	TGTGCCAGCAGCCACCTCTACCATTCTTGGCAGGGGAAGGATGGCTACACCTTC	CASSHLYHSWQGKDGYTF
TRBJ2-3	TRBD2	TRBV7-3	.	TGTGCCAGCAGCCCCAGCGGGGGGAGCACAGATACGCAGTATTTT	CASSPSGGSTDTQYF
TRBJ2-4	.	TRBV18	.	TGTGCCAGCTCCCAACAGGCGGTCCGCCCCAAAAACATTCAGTACTTC	CASSQQAVRPKNIQYF
TRBJ1-1	.	TRBV28	.	TGTGCCAGCAGTGCCCTACAGGTTAACACTGAAGCTTTCTTT	CASSALQVNTEAFF
TRBJ1-1	TRBD1	TRBV19	.	TGTGCCAGTAGACCTTCAGGGGGCTCGGGGCGGGCTTTCTTT	CASRPSGGSGRAFF
TRBJ1-1	TRBD1	TRBV25-1	.	TGTGCCAGCAGTGAGGCGGGACAGACACTTGAAGCTTTCTTT	CASSEAGQTLEAFF
TRBJ2-1	TRBD2	TRBV10-3	.	TGTGCCATCACGGCGTTAGCGGGGGGGCTCAATGAGCAGTTCTTC	CAITALAGGLNEQFF
TRBJ1-6	.	TRBV28	.	TGTGCCAGCAGTTCCCCCTTTAAGAGCTCCTATAATTCACCCCTCCACTTT	CASSSPFKSSYNSPLHF